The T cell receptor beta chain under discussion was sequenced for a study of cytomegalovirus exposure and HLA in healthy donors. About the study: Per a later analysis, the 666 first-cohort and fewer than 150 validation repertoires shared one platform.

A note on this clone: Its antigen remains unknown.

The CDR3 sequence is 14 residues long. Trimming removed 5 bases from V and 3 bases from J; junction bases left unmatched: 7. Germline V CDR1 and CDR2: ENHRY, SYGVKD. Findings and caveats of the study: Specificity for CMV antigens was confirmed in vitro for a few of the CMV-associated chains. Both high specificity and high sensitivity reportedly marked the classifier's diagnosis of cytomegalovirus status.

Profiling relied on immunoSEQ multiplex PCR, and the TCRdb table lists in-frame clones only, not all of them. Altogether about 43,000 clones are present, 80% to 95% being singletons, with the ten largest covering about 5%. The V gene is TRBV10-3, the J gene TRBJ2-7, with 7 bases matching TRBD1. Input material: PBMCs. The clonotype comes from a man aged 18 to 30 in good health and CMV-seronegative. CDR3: CAISRQGGYYEQYF. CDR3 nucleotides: TGTGCCATCAGTAGACAGGGTGGTTACTACGAGCAGTACTTC.